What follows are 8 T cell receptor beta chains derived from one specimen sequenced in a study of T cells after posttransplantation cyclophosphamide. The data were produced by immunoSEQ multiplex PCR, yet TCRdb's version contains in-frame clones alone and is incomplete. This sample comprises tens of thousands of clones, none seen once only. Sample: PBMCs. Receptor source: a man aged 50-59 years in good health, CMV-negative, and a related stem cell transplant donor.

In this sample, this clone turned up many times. The CDR3 sequence: CASSKAGNTEAFF. The CDR3 nucleotides are TGTGCCAGCAGTAAGGCAGGCAACACTGAAGCTTTCTTT. This chain joins TRBV25-1 and TRBJ1-1; no firm D call. The germline V gene has CDR1 MGHDK and CDR2 SYGVNS. With 5 bases removed from V and 2 bases from J, the gap between germline ends came to 9 bases. The CDR3 consists of 13 residues. Together with reference TRBV25-1 and TRBJ1-1, the CDR3 gives the full variable domain: EADIYQTPRYLVIGTGKKITLECSQTMGHDKMYWYQQDPGMELHLIHYSYGVNSTEKGDLSSESTVSRIRTEHFPLTLESARPSHTSQYLCASSKAGNTEAFFGQGTRLTVV.

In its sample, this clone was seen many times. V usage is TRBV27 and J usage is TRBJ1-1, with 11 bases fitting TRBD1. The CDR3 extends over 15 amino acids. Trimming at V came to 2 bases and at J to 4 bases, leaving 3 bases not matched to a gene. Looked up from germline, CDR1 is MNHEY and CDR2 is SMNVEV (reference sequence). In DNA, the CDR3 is TGTGCCAGCAGTTTAGGGACAGGGGGGAGCACTGAAGCTTTCTTT. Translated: CASSLGTGGSTEAFF.

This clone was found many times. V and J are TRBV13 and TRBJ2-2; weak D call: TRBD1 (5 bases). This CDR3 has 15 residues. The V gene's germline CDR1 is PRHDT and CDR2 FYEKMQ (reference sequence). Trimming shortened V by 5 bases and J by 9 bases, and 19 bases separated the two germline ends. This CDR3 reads CASSNLFQGTRELFF. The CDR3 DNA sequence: TGTGCCAGCAGCAACCTTTTTCAGGGTACCCGGGAGCTGTTTTTT.

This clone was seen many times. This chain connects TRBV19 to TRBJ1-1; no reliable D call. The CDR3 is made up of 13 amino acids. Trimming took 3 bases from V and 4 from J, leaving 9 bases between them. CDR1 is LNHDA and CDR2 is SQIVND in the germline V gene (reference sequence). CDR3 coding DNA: TGTGCCAGTAGTATTACGGTTGGCACTGAAGCTTTCTTT. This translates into CASSITVGTEAFF.

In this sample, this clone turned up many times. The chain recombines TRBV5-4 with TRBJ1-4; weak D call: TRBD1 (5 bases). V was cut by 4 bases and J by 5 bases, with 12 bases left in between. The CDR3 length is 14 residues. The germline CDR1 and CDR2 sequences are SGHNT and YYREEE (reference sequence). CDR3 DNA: TGTGCCAGCAGCCGGCCCGGGGGAAATGAAAAACTGTTTTTT. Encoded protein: CASSRPGGNEKLFF.

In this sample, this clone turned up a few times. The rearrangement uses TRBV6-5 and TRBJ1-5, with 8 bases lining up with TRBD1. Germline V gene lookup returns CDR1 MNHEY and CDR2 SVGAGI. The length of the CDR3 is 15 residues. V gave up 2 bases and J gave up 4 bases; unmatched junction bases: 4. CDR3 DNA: TGTGCCAGCAGTTACGGGACAGGACCTAATCAGCCCCAGCATTTT. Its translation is CASSYGTGPNQPQHF.

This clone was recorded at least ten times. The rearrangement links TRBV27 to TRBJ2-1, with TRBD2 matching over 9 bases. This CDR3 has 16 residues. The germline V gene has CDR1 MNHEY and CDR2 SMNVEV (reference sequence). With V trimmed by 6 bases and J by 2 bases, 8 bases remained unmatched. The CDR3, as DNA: TGTGCCAGCAGCGCTGTGGCGGGGGGGCCCTACAATGAGCAGTTCTTC. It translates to CASSAVAGGPYNEQFF.

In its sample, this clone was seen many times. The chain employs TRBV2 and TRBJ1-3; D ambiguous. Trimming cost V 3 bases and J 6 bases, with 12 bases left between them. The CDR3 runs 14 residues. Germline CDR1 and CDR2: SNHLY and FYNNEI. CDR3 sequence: CASSERVLVNTIYF. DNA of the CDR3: TGTGCCAGCAGTGAGAGGGTTTTAGTAAACACCATATATTTT.